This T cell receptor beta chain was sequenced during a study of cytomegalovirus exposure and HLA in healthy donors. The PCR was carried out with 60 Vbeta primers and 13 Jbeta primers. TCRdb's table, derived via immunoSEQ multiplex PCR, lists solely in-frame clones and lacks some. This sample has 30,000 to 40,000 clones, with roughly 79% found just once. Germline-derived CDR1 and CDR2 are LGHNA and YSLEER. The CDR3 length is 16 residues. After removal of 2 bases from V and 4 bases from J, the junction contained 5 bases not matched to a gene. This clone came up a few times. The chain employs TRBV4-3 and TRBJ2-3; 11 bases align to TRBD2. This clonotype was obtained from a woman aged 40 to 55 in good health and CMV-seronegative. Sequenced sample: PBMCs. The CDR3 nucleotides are TGCGCCAGCAGCCAATCCGGGACTAGCGGAGCAGATACGCAGTATTTT. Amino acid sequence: CASSQSGTSGADTQYF.